Following are 6 T cell receptor beta chains from one sample sequenced in a study of CD8 T cells in Susac syndrome. With random hexamers, reverse transcription was performed on about 0.45 to 1 ug of RNA. TCRdb ran MiXCR on the immunoSEQ multiplex PCR reads and lists one entry per CDR3 protein. The sample lists approximately 120,000 distinct CDR3 sequences, more than 80% seen once, with approximately 0.29% in the top ten. The sequenced material came from CD8+ T cells from PBMCs. All receptors come from a human donor with multiple sclerosis.

The rearrangement joins TRBV27 to TRBJ2-3; no firm D call. Trimming removed 5 bases from V and 3 bases from J, with 18 bases in between. In germline, CDR1 is MNHEY, CDR2 SMNVEV (reference sequence). The CDR3 extends over 16 amino acids. The CDR3: CASSPGNAGPTDTQYF. CDR3 sequence (DNA): TGTGCCAGCAGTCCGGGCAACGCCGGCCCTACAGATACGCAGTATTTT.

The chain joins TRBV13 to TRBJ2-7; a possible D gene is TRBD2 (5 bases). Trimming left V 4 bases short and J 3 bases short, with 13 bases between. The germline V gene encodes CDR1 PRHDT and CDR2 FYEKMQ (reference sequence). CDR3 size: 14 residues. The CDR3 nucleotides are TGTGCCAGCAGCTGGAGGCGGACCGACTACGAGCAGTACGTC. Amino acids: CASSWRRTDYEQYV.

The chain recombines TRBV6-1 with TRBJ2-7; 7 nucleotides line up with TRBD1. Unmatched junction bases numbered 11, after V lost 10 bases and J lost 2 bases. The CDR3 is 14 amino acids. CDR1 and CDR2 (germline): MNHNS, SASEGT. CDR3: CAIGPAGGPYEQYF. DNA of the CDR3: TGTGCCATCGGACCGGCAGGGGGTCCCTACGAGCAGTACTTC.

V is TRBV7-9 and J is TRBJ2-7, with unresolved D. The CDR3 consists of 16 residues. Germline CDR1 is SEHNR and CDR2 is FQNEAQ (reference sequence). The germline V and J ends were trimmed by 1 base and 0 bases, with 13 bases remaining between them. The CDR3 bases are TGTGCCAGCAGCTTAGACGACCAACGGATCTCCTACGAGCAGTACTTC. Translated, it gives CASSLDDQRISYEQYF.

The chain links TRBV6-5 to TRBJ2-6; D gene unclear. This CDR3 has 16 residues. The germline V gene has CDR1 MNHEY and CDR2 SVGAGI. V was cut by 4 bases and J by 0 bases, with 10 bases left in between. As DNA, the CDR3 is TGTGCCAGCAGTTCAACAAGGTCCTCTGGGGCCAACGTCCTGACTTTC. Its translation: CASSSTRSSGANVLTF.

This chain joins TRBV9 and TRBJ2-1; D gene ambiguous. The CDR3 is 16 residues long. V was cut by 0 bases and J by 0 bases, with 10 bases left in between. Germline loops: CDR1 SGDLS, CDR2 YYNGEE. The CDR3 region is CASSVAPSPSYNEQFF. CDR3 in DNA: TGTGCCAGCAGCGTAGCTCCGTCACCCTCCTACAATGAGCAGTTCTTC.